This TCR beta chain was identified during a study of shared clonotypes between healthy human individuals (dated by TCRdb to 2020 to 2022). About the full investigation: Three men and two women, aged 18 to 49 years, made up the cohort. Blood TCR repertoires of five healthy adults were deeply sequenced to estimate repertoire size and the extent of clonotype sharing between individuals. Each donor's leukapheresis produced roughly between about 0.8 and 8.9 billion PBMCs. Different laboratories and diverse techniques were used to prepare libraries and sequence TCR repertoires, to increase sequencing depth and limit assay-specific biases. For each donor, three plates each were used for CD4 naive and CD4 memory, two plates were used for CD8 naive, and one plate was used for CD8 memory.

Donors were healthy HIV-negative adults with no recently reported acute infections or vaccinations. All donors were Caucasian adults living in Nashville, Tennessee, USA. CD4+ T cells were enriched by magnetic negative selection, after which naive cells were positively selected on CD45RA and the negative fraction was taken as the memory subset. After blood collection by leukapheresis, PBMCs were isolated using Ficoll-Histopaque density gradient centrifugation and then cryopreserved in the vapor phase of liquid nitrogen. Analytical flow cytometry was used to check the purity and quantity of each magnetically sorted T cell population. Each sorted fraction had its genomic DNA isolated and then quantified by UV absorbance on a Nanodrop 2000c. The paper's findings and limits, for the study overall: Because the study included a small number of donors, the genetic and exposure-history diversity represented was limited. Sampling was limited to blood, and TCR repertoires in tissue likely differ from TCR repertoires in blood. Across a handful of donors, about 5% of naive CD4, 3.5% of naive CD8, 2.3% of memory CD4, and around 0.4% of memory CD8 clonotypes were shared. Even with the large sequencing depth, rarefaction of the sorted-subset datasets indicated that sequencing was incomplete. Higher generation probabilities were observed for clonotypes shared by all four sorted-subset donors than for non-shared clonotypes. Based on pairwise subsampling, the degree of clonotype sharing among donors was expected to be affected by sequencing depth. Estimated clonotype richness was generally larger for naive than for memory subsets.

With respect to this clone: The antigen this receptor binds is unknown. No base qualities exist here, and no much larger clone lies one base off it.

Using the deep immunoSEQ assay, multiplex PCR amplified TCR CDR3 regions from genomic DNA. For each cell subset, the extracted genomic DNA was distributed evenly across all wells of several immunoSEQ 96-well plates, and each plate served as one replicate. Each replicate PCR for sorted subsets received around 200 ng genomic DNA, equal to 30,000 or so T cell genomes. Purified libraries were measured with a Qubit 3.0 fluorometer, size-checked on a Bioanalyzer 2100, and measured again with the KAPA Library Quantification kit. Each immunoSEQ 96-well plate was sequenced on its own single-read 150-cycle Illumina NextSeq 550 flow cell. Turning to the authors' computational methods: Because the immunoSEQ output included only junctional sequences and no quality scores, the filtering could not be the same as the filtering used for full-length reads. Sequences were annotated with PyIR, a Python wrapper for IgBLAST v1.9, using IMGT germline references to assign V/J genes and CDR3. Reads with weak V/J assignments (E-value above 1e-6), missing CDR3, stop codons, out-of-frame junctions, or ambiguous translated residues were removed. V3J clonotypes were defined as sequences sharing the same inferred V gene, J gene, and CDR3 amino acid sequence. Percentage overlap between repertoires was computed as shared unique clonotypes divided by the size of the smaller repertoire. Richness of each repertoire was evaluated using RTK rarefaction, the Chao1 estimator, and Recon v2.1 estimates of unobserved clonotypes. Generation probabilities were computed with OLGA for all TCRbeta clonotypes obtained by the gDNA method from four donors. Sourced from immuneACCESS, this table was stored by TCRdb with only in-frame sequences that have V and J called. A share of the clones is absent; for the studies checked, an unresolved V gene accounts for under half, and the remainder has no known explanation. Clone size and the V and J calls come from that table; the DNA yielded D and trimming. In all, the sample holds roughly 1,000,000 clones, and around 78% of those were seen once. Together, the top ten hold roughly 0.55% of the sample.

V sheds 0 bases and J sheds 0 bases, leaving 15 bases between their ends. The CDR3 contains 18 residues, cysteine and phenylalanine counted. This entry keeps only the CDR3 DNA: 54 bases, framed from base 1. Taken from the germline V gene, the CDR1 and CDR2 loops are LGHNA and YNFKEQ. The chain links TRBV4-2 with TRBJ1-3, and perhaps TRBD1 as D gene, on 5 matching bases. Sequenced material: memory CD4+ T cells from PBMCs. The sample's cell subset or site, from its label and the paper: CD45RA-negative fraction. The receptor comes from a man aged 18 to 29 in good health. Some clones in this sample may be carry-over from other donors' samples. The DNA is as follows: TGTGCCAGCAGCCAAGATCGACAGTCAATATTCTCTGGAAACACCATATATTTT. The encoded protein is CASSQDRQSIFSGNTIYF.